This passage covers 32 T cell receptor beta chains from one sample sequenced in a study of graft-versus-host responses after intestinal transplantation. Clones were sequenced by immunoSEQ multiplex PCR, and TCRdb holds only the in-frame ones, with some missing. This sample carries roughly 27,000 clones, about four fifths of them seen once, and the ten largest clones take 3% to 3.5%. The starting material, graft tissue, was processed to release intraepithelial and lamina propria lymphocytes. Source: ileum tissue, taken 98 days after intestinal transplantation. These receptors originate from a human patient who received an intestinal transplant, so some T cells may come from the graft donor.

V usage is TRBV4-1 and J usage is TRBJ2-3, with D perhaps assigned TRBD1 or TRBD2 (5 bases each). Trimming took off 8 bases at V and 5 bases at J, with 17 bases between the two ends. The CDR3 is 14 amino acids. CDR1 MGHRA and CDR2 YSYEKL come from the germline V gene. CDR3: CASRPGPRGDTQYF. For the CDR3, the DNA is TGCGCCAGCCGTCCGGGACCCCGAGGAGATACGCAGTATTTT.

The chain uses TRBV7-9 and TRBJ2-5; no clear D. The V end was cut by 2 bases, the J end by 5 bases, with 12 bases between. CDR1 is SEHNR and CDR2 is FQNEAQ in the germline V gene (reference sequence). The CDR3 runs to 14 residues. The CDR3 reads CASSLSPAAETQYF. The CDR3 DNA follows: TGTGCCAGCAGCTTATCTCCAGCCGCGGAGACCCAGTACTTC.

CDR3 loop: CASSPLRRTLYEQYF. In nucleotides, the CDR3 is TGTGCCAGCAGCCCATTACGGAGGACCCTCTACGAGCAGTACTTC. This sequence joins TRBV7-9 and TRBJ2-7, with D maybe TRBD2 (5 bases). The CDR3 extends over 15 amino acids. V was pared by 5 bases and J by 3 bases, with 17 bases between. Germline V lookup: CDR1 SEHNR, CDR2 FQNEAQ (reference sequence).

V is TRBV19 and J is TRBJ2-7; TRBD1 matches 7 bases. CDR3 length equals 14 residues. Losses at the gene ends were 7 bases for V and 0 bases for J; bases not matched to a gene: 6. Germline V gene lookup returns CDR1 LNHDA and CDR2 SQIVND (reference sequence). The CDR3 loop reads CASKKTGYSYEQYF. DNA for the CDR3: TGTGCCAGTAAAAAGACAGGGTACTCCTACGAGCAGTACTTC.

The gene calls are TRBV30 and TRBJ1-1; perhaps TRBD1 as D (5 bases). There are 13 residues in the CDR3. Per germline, CDR1 GTSNPN and CDR2 SVGIG (reference sequence). Trimming stripped 7 bases from V and 1 base from J, with 13 bases between. The CDR3 nucleotides read TGTGCCTACGACGGACAAAAGAACACTGAAGCTTTCTTT. This sequence encodes CAYDGQKNTEAFF.

The rearrangement links TRBV7-9 to TRBJ1-4, with a possible D match to TRBD1 (6 bases). In germline, CDR1 is SEHNR, CDR2 FQNEAQ (reference sequence). V shed 1 base and J shed 8 bases, with 20 bases lying between them. The CDR3 has 17 amino acids. CDR3 coding DNA: TGTGCCAGCAGCTTAGGTCAGCGGTGGCAGGGGAAGGAAAAACTGTTTTTT. Translated: CASSLGQRWQGKEKLFF.

This chain joins TRBV11-2 and TRBJ2-7; D ambiguous. CDR3 length: 12 amino acids. Germline V gene sequence: CDR1 SGHAT, CDR2 FQNNGV. Trimming cost V 3 bases and J 6 bases, with 9 bases left between them. The CDR3 protein is CASSFRSREQYF. As DNA, the CDR3 is TGTGCCAGCAGCTTTAGAAGTCGCGAGCAGTACTTC. Based on the CDR3 plus reference TRBV11-2 and TRBJ2-7, the full variable domain is EAGVAQSPRYKIIEKRQSVAFWCNPISGHATLYWYQQILGQGPKLLIQFQNNGVVDDSQLPKDRFSAERLKGVDSTLKIQPAKLEDSAVYLCASSFRSREQYFGPGTRLTVT.

This clone was found a few times. V gene TRBV2 combines with J gene TRBJ2-5; 9 bases fit TRBD1. This CDR3 has 16 residues. Losses at the gene ends were 0 bases for V and 2 bases for J; bases not matched to a gene: 4. Germline CDR1 is SNHLY and CDR2 is FYNNEI. The CDR3 DNA sequence: TGTGCCAGCAGTGAAGCCCTTGGACAGGGGCAAGAGACCCAGTACTTC. This translates into CASSEALGQGQETQYF.

The genes are TRBV27 and TRBJ2-2; 9 bases fit TRBD1. J was trimmed by 4 bases and V by 8 bases; bases with no gene match: 5. The CDR3 has 14 amino acids. Per the germline V gene, CDR1 is MNHEY and CDR2 is SMNVEV (reference sequence). The CDR3 DNA reads as TGTGCCAGCCGGACAGGGGAGGGCACCGGGGAGCTGTTTTTT. This sequence encodes CASRTGEGTGELFF.

The chain employs TRBV5-1 and TRBJ1-1; TRBD1 matches 7 bases. CDR1 is SGHRS, CDR2 YFSETQ, per germline. CDR3 length: 15 amino acids. After removal of 4 bases from V and 7 bases from J, the junction contained 13 bases not matched to a gene. DNA of the CDR3: TGCGCCAGCAGCGCCCCCGGGACAGTGGTCGGTGAAGCTTTCTTT. Translating it yields CASSAPGTVVGEAFF.

Within the sample, this clone is medium-sized (0.01 to 0.1%). No DNA is shown, since the ends of the CDR3 on it are uncertain; the CDR3 is the one TCRdb lists. J is TRBJ2-6 and V is TRBV21-1; the DNA was not compared with TRBD1, the D call given in the table. TRBV21-1 constitutes a pseudogene. The CDR3 length is 20 residues, termini included. The CDR3 loop is CASSSKIVGQGALGANVLTF.

V gene TRBV6-5 combines with J gene TRBJ1-2, with D unclear. The V gene lost 2 bases and the J gene lost 7 bases, with 8 bases spanning the gap. CDR3 size: 12 residues. Germline CDR1 and CDR2: MNHEY and SVGAGI. The CDR3 region is CASSYSGLGYTF. The CDR3 DNA reads TGTGCCAGCAGTTACAGCGGTCTTGGCTACACCTTC.

V and J are TRBV28 and TRBJ1-2; 9 bases fit TRBD1. Germline trimming cut 8 bases from V and 4 bases from J; bases unmatched to any gene: 11. Germline lookup yields CDR1 MDHEN and CDR2 SYDVKM. The CDR3 spans 15 residues. CDR3: CASRLPQGAVYGYTF. CDR3 nucleotide sequence: TGTGCCAGCCGGCTTCCACAGGGGGCCGTCTATGGCTACACCTTC.

Details on this clone: The junction departs from germline at one end; a sequencing error may be responsible. V usage is TRBV7-8 and J usage is TRBJ1-2; perhaps TRBD1 as D (5 bases). Germline CDR1 is SGHVS and CDR2 is FQNEAQ. The CDR3 sequence is 11 residues long. The CDR3 sequence: CASSSLGQPHF. DNA of the CDR3: TGTGCCAGCAGCTCCCTGGGGCAGCCGCACTTC.

The chain employs TRBV6-1 and TRBJ1-1; the D is unclear. Per the germline V gene, CDR1 is MNHNS and CDR2 is SASEGT. Trimming cost V 6 bases and J 1 base, with 12 bases left between them. The length of the CDR3 is 14 residues. The CDR3 protein is CASSRIMGNTEAFF. DNA for the CDR3: TGTGCCAGCAGCCGCATCATGGGGAACACTGAAGCTTTCTTT.

This chain uses TRBV4-1 with TRBJ1-4; TRBD1 aligns across 8 bases. Germline V lookup: CDR1 MGHRA, CDR2 YSYEKL. CDR3 length: 16 amino acids. Losses at the gene ends were 3 bases for V and 3 bases for J; bases not matched to a gene: 6. CDR3 DNA: TGCGCCAGCAGCCAGGAACCGGGACAGGCTAATGAAAAACTGTTTTTT. This codes for CASSQEPGQANEKLFF.

In DNA, the CDR3 is TGTGCCAGCAGCGTAGGGGAGGGCTACGAGCAGTACTTC. Its translation: CASSVGEGYEQYF. This chain links TRBV9 with TRBJ2-7; 7 bases agree with TRBD2. Looked up from germline, CDR1 is SGDLS and CDR2 is YYNGEE. V shed 0 bases and J 3 bases; nucleotides not matched to a gene: 0. This CDR3 has 13 amino acids.

V is TRBV7-2 and J is TRBJ2-3; D possibly corresponds to TRBD2 (6 bases). Trimming took off 4 bases at V and 3 bases at J, with 20 bases between the two ends. Looked up from germline, CDR1 is SGHTA and CDR2 is FQGNSA. The CDR3 loop spans 17 amino acids. The chain's CDR3 is CASSSPLLGGGTDTQYF. The CDR3 nucleotides are TGTGCCAGCAGCTCCCCTCTTCTCGGGGGAGGAACAGATACGCAGTATTTT.

This clone was found a few times. The chain couples TRBV15 to TRBJ1-6, with D hard to call. CDR3 length equals 15 residues. Germline V lookup: CDR1 LNHNV, CDR2 YYDKDF (reference sequence). Trimming took off 5 bases at V and 6 bases at J, with 14 bases between the two ends. CDR3 sequence reads: CATSGPNLSNSPLHF. CDR3 sequence (DNA): TGTGCCACCAGCGGACCAAATTTGAGTAATTCACCCCTCCACTTT.

V usage is TRBV7-9 and J usage is TRBJ2-3; perhaps TRBD2 as D (6 bases). CDR1 SEHNR and CDR2 FQNEAQ come from the germline V gene (reference sequence). Trimming stripped 5 bases from V and 4 bases from J, with 19 bases between. The CDR3 runs to 16 residues. For the CDR3, the DNA is TGTGCCAGCAGCCCCCCCTGGGGGGATGAGTCAGATACGCAGTATTTT. Its translation: CASSPPWGDESDTQYF. Based on the CDR3 plus reference TRBV7-9 and TRBJ2-3, the full variable domain is DTGVSQNPRHKITKRGQNVTFRCDPISEHNRLYWYRQTLGQGPEFLTYFQNEAQLEKSRLLSDRFSAERPKGSFSTLEIQRTEQGDSAMYLCASSPPWGDESDTQYFGPGTRLTVL.

V gene TRBV5-1 combines with J gene TRBJ1-1; D is uncertain. Germline V CDR1 and CDR2: SGHRS, YFSETQ. The germline V and J ends were trimmed by 1 base and 4 bases, with 14 bases remaining between them. CDR3 size: 15 residues. This CDR3 reads CASSLREHTSTEAFF. DNA for the CDR3: TGCGCCAGCAGCTTGAGGGAACATACGTCCACTGAAGCTTTCTTT.

V usage is TRBV5-1 and J usage is TRBJ2-2; D might be TRBD1 or TRBD2, each matching 5 bases. This CDR3 has 17 residues. From germline, CDR1 is SGHRS and CDR2 YFSETQ. Trimming removed 0 bases from V and 1 base from J, with 13 bases in between. DNA for the CDR3: TGCGCCAGCAGCTTGGGGGACGGGATAGTGAACACCGGGGAGCTGTTTTTT. It specifies CASSLGDGIVNTGELFF.

This CDR3 reads CAWSVFSGGSTDTQYF. The CDR3 DNA reads as TGTGCCTGGAGTGTTTTTAGCGGGGGAAGCACAGATACGCAGTATTTT. The chain recombines TRBV30 with TRBJ2-3; 9 bases match TRBD2. Per the germline V gene, CDR1 is GTSNPN and CDR2 is SVGIG (reference sequence). Germline trimming cut 0 bases from V and 0 bases from J; bases unmatched to any gene: 4. The CDR3 consists of 16 residues.

This clone was seen once. This chain connects TRBV7-9 to TRBJ1-2; D is unresolved. V was cut by 5 bases and J by 10 bases, with 11 bases left in between. CDR1 and CDR2 from the germline V gene are SEHNR and FQNEAQ (reference sequence). This CDR3 comprises 11 residues. This chain's CDR3 is CASSEWNFYTF. The DNA for the CDR3 is TGTGCCAGCAGCGAATGGAACTTCTACACCTTC.

This clone turned up a few times. The chain carries TRBV7-2 and TRBJ2-7; D is ambiguous. Germline V CDR1 and CDR2: SGHTA, FQGNSA. Trimming took 4 bases from V and 3 from J, leaving 10 bases between them. The CDR3 covers 13 residues. The CDR3 DNA reads as TGTGCCAGCAGCTCAGACGGAAACTACGAGCAGTACTTC. Protein product: CASSSDGNYEQYF.

The sample holds a few counts of this clone. The gene calls are TRBV12-1 and TRBJ1-2. TRBV12-1 is termed a pseudogene. The CDR3 covers 14 residues. The CDR3 reads CASTHPAEGYGYTF. The CDR3 coding sequence is TGTGCCAGCACTCATCCCGCTGAAGGTTATGGCTACACCTTC.

The chain joins TRBV5-1 to TRBJ1-2, with 10 bases matching TRBD1. With V trimmed by 4 bases and J by 8 bases, 8 bases remained unmatched. This CDR3 is built from 14 residues. Per the germline V gene, CDR1 is SGHRS and CDR2 is YFSETQ. The CDR3 DNA reads TGCGCCAGCAGCAGACCCGGGACAGGGGTCGGCTACACCTTC. Residues: CASSRPGTGVGYTF.

This clone has a single count. The chain combines TRBV6-1 with TRBJ2-3, with 13 positions matching TRBD2. This CDR3 has 15 amino acids. The V and J ends lost 4 bases and 4 bases, in that order; junction bases with no gene match: 2. In germline, CDR1 is MNHNS, CDR2 SASEGT. For the CDR3, the DNA is TGTGCCAGCAGTGGGACTAGCGGGGGACCAGATACGCAGTATTTT. Translating it yields CASSGTSGGPDTQYF.

The J gene is TRBJ1-2, the V gene TRBV4-1, with D hard to call. V was shortened by 4 bases and J by 8 bases, with 17 bases between the two germline ends. Germline lookup yields CDR1 MGHRA and CDR2 YSYEKL. The CDR3 is 14 residues long. This chain's CDR3 is CASSPGPWMTGYTF. The CDR3 nucleotides are TGCGCCAGCAGCCCAGGACCCTGGATGACCGGCTACACCTTC.

This clone appeared a few times. The sample carries other DNA sequences with the same CDR3. The chain links TRBV7-6 to TRBJ1-1; D may be TRBD1 (5 bases). This CDR3 region has 14 residues. Trimming shortened V by 1 base and J by 2 bases, and 8 bases separated the two germline ends. Per germline, CDR1 SGHVS and CDR2 FNYEAQ. The DNA of the CDR3 is TGTGCCAGCAGCTTAGGGGGGGTCAACACTGAAGCTTTCTTT. Protein sequence: CASSLGGVNTEAFF. Complete variable domain (other parts from reference TRBV7-6 and TRBJ1-1): GAGVSQSPRYKVTKRGQDVALRCDPISGHVSLYWYRQALGQGPEFLTYFNYEAQQDKSGLPNDRFSAERPEGSISTLTIQRTEQRDSAMYRCASSLGGVNTEAFFGQGTRLTVV.

This clone was seen once. The chain has TRBV6-5 and TRBJ1-5; D unresolved. V dropped 6 bases and J dropped 4 bases, with 13 bases sitting between them. The CDR3 runs 14 residues. Germline CDR1 and CDR2: MNHEY and SVGAGI. This CDR3 reads CASSPMSGNQPQHF. For the CDR3, the DNA is TGTGCCAGCAGCCCTATGTCTGGGAATCAGCCCCAGCATTTT.

This clone was recorded a few times. V is TRBV7-2 and J is TRBJ2-7, with D possibly TRBD1 on 6 matching bases. Trimming took off 3 bases at V and 4 bases at J, with 13 bases between the two ends. Per germline, CDR1 SGHTA and CDR2 FQGNSA. There are 14 residues in the CDR3. The DNA for the CDR3 is TGTGCCAGCAGCTTTGGCAGGGGTATGTACGAGCAGTACTTC. Translating gives CASSFGRGMYEQYF.